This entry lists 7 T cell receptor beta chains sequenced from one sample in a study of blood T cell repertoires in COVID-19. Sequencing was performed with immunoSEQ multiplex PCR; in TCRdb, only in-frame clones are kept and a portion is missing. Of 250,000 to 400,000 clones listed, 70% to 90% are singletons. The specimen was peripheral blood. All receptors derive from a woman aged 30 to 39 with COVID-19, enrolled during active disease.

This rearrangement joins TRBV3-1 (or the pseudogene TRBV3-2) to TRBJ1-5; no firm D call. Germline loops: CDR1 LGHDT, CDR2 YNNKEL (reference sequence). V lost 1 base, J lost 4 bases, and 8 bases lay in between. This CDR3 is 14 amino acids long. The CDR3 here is CASSQGAGNQPQHF. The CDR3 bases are TGTGCCAGCAGCCAAGGGGCGGGGAATCAGCCCCAGCATTTT.

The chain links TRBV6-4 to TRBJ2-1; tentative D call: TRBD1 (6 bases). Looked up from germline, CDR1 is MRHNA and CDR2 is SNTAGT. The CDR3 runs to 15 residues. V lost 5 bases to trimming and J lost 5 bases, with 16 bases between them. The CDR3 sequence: CASSHSVGGNNEQFF. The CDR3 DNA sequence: TGTGCCAGCAGTCATAGCGTTGGGGGCAACAATGAGCAGTTCTTC.

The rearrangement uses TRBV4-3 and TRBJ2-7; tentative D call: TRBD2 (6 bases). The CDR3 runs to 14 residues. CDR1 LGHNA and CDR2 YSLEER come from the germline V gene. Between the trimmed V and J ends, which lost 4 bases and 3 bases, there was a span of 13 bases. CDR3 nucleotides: TGCGCCAGCAGCCCTAGCGTCGGGTTCTACGAGCAGTACTTC. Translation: CASSPSVGFYEQYF.

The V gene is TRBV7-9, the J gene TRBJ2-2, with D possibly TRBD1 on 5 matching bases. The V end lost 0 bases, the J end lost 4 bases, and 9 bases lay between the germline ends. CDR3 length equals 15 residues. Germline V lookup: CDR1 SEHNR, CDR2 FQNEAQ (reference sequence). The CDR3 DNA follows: TGTGCCAGCAGCTTAGCGCCAGGGATCACCGGGGAGCTGTTTTTT. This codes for CASSLAPGITGELFF.

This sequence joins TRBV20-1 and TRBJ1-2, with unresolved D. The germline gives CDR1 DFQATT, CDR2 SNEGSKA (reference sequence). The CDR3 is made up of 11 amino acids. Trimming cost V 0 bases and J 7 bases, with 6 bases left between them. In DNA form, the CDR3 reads TGCAGTGCTAGAGATTGGGCTGGCTACACCTTC. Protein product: CSARDWAGYTF.

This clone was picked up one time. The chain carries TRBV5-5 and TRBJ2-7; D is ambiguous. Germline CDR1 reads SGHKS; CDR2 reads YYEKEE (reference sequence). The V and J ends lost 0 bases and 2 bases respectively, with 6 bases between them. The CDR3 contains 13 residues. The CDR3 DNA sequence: TGTGCCAGCAGCTTGGCCAACACCTACGAGCAGTACTTC. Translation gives CASSLANTYEQYF.

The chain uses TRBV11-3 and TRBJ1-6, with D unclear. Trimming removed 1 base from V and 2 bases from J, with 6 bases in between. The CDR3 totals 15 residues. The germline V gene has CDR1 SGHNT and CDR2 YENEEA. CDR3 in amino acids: CASSLAETYNSPLHF. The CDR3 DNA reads TGTGCCAGCAGCTTAGCAGAAACCTATAATTCACCCCTCCACTTT.